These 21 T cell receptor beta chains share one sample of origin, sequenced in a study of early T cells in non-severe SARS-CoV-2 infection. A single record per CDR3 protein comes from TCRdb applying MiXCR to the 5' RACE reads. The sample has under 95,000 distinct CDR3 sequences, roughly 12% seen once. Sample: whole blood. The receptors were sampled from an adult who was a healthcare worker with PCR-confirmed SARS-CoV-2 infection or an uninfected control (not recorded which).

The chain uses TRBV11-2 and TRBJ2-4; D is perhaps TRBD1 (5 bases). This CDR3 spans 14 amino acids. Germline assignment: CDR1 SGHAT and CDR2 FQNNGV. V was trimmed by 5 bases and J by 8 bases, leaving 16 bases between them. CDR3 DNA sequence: TGTGCCAGCAGCCCGATTGGGGCTACGGACATTCAGTACTTC. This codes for CASSPIGATDIQYF.

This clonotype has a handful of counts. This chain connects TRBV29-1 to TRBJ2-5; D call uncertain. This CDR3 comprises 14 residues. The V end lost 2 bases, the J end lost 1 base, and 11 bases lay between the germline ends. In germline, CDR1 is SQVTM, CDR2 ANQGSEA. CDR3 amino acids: CSVEHRLLQETQYF. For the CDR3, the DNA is TGCAGCGTTGAACACCGTCTCCTCCAAGAGACCCAGTACTTC.

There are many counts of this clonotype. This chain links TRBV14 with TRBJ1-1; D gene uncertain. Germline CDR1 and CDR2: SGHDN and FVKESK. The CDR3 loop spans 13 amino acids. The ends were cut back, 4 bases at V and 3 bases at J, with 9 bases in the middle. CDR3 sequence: CASSPFGDTEAFF. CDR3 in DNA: TGTGCCAGCAGCCCCTTCGGGGACACTGAAGCTTTCTTT.

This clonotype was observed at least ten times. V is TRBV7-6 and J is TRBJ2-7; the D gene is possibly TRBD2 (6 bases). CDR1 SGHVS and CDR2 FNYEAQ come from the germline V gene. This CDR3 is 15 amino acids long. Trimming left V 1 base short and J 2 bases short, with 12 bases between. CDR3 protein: CASSLESGLPYEQYF. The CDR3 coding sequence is TGTGCCAGCAGCTTAGAAAGCGGGCTGCCCTACGAGCAGTACTTC.

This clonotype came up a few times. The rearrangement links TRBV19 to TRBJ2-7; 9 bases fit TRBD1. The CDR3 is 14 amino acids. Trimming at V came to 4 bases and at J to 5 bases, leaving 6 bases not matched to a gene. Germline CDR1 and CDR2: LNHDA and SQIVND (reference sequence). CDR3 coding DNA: TGTGCCAGTAGTAGGTTAAACAGGGGGCACGAGCAGTACTTC. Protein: CASSRLNRGHEQYF. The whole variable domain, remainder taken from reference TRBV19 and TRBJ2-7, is DGGITQSPKYLFRKEGQNVTLSCEQNLNHDAMYWYRQDPGQGLRLIYYSQIVNDFQKGDIAEGYSVSREKKESFPLTVTSAQKNPTAFYLCASSRLNRGHEQYFGPGTRLTVT.

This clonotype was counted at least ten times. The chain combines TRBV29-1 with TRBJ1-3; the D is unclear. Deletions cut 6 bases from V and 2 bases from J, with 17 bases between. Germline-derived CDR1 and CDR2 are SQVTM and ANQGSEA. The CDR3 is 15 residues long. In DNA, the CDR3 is TGCAGCGTGGTTTGGGAAGGCGGGACTGGAAACACCATATATTTT. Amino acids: CSVVWEGGTGNTIYF.

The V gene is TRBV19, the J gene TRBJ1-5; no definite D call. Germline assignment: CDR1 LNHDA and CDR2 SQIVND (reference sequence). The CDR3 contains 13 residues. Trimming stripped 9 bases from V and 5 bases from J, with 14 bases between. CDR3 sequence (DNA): TGTGCCAGCAACCCGGGCGGTGATCAGCCCCAGCATTTT. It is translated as CASNPGGDQPQHF.

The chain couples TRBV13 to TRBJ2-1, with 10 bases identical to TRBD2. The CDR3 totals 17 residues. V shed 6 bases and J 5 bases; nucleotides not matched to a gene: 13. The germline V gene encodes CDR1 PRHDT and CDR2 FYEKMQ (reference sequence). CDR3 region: CASRRLAGKLGDNEQFF. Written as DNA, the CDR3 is TGTGCCAGCAGACGACTAGCGGGTAAGCTCGGGGACAATGAGCAGTTCTTC.

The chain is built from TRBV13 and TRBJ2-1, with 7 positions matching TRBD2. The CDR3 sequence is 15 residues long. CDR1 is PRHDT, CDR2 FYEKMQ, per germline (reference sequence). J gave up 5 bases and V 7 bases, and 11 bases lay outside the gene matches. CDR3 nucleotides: TGTGCCAGCATAGGAGGCACTAGCGCTAACAATGAGCAGTTCTTC. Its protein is CASIGGTSANNEQFF.

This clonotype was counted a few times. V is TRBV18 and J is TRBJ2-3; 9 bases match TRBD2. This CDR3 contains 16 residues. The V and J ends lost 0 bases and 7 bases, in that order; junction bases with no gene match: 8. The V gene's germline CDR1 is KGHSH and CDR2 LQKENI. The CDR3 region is CASSPPAGGQYYTQYF. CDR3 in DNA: TGTGCCAGCTCACCACCAGCGGGGGGCCAATACTATACGCAGTATTTT.

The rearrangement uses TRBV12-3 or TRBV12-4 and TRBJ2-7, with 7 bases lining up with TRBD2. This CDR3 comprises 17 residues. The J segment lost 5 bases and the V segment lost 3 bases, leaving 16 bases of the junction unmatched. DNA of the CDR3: TGTGCCAGCAGTTTCGCGGGGGATCTGGGGTCTATCCACGAGCAGTACTTC. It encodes CASSFAGDLGSIHEQYF.

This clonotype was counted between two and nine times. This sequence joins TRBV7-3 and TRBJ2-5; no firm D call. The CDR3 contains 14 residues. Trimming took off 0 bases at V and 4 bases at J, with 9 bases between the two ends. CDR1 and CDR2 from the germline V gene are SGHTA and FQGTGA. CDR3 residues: CASSLTSWGETQYF. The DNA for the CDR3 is TGTGCCAGCAGCTTAACTAGCTGGGGAGAGACCCAGTACTTC.

This CDR3 is CASSLFPGGGRGEAFF. In nucleotides, the CDR3 is TGTGCCAGCAGTTTATTCCCAGGGGGCGGGCGAGGTGAAGCTTTCTTT. V and J are TRBV27 and TRBJ1-1; 8 nucleotides line up with TRBD1. The V gene's germline CDR1 is MNHEY and CDR2 SMNVEV (reference sequence). This CDR3 has 16 residues. V was clipped by 1 base and J by 7 bases; unmatched bases: 11.

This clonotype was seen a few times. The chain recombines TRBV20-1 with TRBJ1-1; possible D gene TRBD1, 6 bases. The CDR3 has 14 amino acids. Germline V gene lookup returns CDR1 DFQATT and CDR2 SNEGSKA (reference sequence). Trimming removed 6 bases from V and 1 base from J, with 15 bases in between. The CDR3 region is CSARRGIGNTEAFF. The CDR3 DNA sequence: TGCAGTGCCCGGAGGGGGATAGGGAACACTGAAGCTTTCTTT.

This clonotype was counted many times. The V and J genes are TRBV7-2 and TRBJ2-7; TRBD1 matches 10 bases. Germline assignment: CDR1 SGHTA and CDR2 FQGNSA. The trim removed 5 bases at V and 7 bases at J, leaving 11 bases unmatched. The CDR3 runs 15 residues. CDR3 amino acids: CASSAGTGVHSEQYF. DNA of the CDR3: TGTGCCAGCAGCGCCGGGACAGGGGTACATTCTGAGCAGTACTTC.

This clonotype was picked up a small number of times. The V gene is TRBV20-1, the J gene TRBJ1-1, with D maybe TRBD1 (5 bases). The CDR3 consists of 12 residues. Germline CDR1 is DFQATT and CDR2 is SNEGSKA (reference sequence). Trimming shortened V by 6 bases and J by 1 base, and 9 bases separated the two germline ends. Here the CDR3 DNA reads TGCAGTGCCCGACAGCCGAACACTGAAGCTTTCTTT. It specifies CSARQPNTEAFF.

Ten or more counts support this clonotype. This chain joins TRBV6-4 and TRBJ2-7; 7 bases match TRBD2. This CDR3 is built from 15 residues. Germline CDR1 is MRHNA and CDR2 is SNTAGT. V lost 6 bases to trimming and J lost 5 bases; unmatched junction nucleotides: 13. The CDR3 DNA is TGTGCCAGCAGCCAGGGAACTAGCGCGGCTCACGAGCAGTACTTC. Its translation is CASSQGTSAAHEQYF.

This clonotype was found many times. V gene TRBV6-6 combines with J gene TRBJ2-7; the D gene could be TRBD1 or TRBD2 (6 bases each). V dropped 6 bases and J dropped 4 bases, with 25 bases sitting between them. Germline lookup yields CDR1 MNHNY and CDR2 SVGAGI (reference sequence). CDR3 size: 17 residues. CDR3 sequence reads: CASSSESTGLGGYEQYF. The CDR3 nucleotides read TGTGCCAGCAGCTCAGAATCCACAGGGCTAGGAGGGTACGAGCAGTACTTC.

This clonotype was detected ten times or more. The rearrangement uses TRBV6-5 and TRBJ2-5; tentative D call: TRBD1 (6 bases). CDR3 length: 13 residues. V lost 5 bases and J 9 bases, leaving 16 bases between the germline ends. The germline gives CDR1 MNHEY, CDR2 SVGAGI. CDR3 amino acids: CASSLTGLSSQYF. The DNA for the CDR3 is TGTGCCAGCAGTCTGACAGGTCTATCGTCCCAGTACTTC.

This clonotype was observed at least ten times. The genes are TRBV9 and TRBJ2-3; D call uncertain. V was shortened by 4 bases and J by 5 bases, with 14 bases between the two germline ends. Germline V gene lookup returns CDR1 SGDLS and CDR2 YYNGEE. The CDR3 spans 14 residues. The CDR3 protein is CASSTSPVGDTQYF. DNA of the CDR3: TGTGCCAGCAGCACAAGTCCGGTGGGAGATACGCAGTATTTT.

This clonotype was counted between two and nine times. The CDR3 nucleotides read TGTGCCAGCACCTTGACAGGGCGTACGCAGTATTTT. This codes for CASTLTGRTQYF. The chain carries TRBV12-3 or TRBV12-4 and TRBJ2-3, with TRBD1 identical over 7 bases. V was clipped by 7 bases and J by 8 bases; unmatched bases: 6. This CDR3 is 12 amino acids long.